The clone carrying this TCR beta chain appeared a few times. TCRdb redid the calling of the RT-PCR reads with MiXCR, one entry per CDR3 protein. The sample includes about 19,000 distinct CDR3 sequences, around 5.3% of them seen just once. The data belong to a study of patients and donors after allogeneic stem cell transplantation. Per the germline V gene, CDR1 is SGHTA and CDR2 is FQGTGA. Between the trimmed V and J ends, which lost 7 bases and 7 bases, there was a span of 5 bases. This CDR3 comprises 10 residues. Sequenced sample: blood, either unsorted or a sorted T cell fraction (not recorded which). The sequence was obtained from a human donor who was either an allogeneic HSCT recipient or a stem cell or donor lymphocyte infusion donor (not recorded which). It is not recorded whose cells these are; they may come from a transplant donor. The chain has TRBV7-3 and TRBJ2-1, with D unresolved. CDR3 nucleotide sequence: TGTGCCAGCAAAGAGAATGAGCAGTTCTTC. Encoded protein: CASKENEQFF.